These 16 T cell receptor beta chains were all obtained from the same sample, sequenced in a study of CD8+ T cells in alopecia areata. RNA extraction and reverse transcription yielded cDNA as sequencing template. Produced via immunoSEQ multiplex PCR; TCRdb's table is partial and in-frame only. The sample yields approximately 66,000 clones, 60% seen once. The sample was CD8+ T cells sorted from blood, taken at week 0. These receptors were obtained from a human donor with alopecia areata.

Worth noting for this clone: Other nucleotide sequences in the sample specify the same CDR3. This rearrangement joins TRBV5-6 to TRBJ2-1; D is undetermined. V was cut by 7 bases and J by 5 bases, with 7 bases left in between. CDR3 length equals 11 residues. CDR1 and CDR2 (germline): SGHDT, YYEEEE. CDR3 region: CASSLNNEQFF. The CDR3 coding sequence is TGTGCCAGCTCCTTGAACAATGAGCAGTTCTTC.

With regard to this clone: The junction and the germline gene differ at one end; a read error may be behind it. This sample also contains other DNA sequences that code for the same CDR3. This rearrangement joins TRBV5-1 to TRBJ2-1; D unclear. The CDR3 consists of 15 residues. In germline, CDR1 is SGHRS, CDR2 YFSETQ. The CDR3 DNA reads TGTGCCAGCAGCCCCGACTTGAGCTCCTACAATGAGCAGTTCTTC. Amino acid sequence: CASSPDLSSYNEQFF.

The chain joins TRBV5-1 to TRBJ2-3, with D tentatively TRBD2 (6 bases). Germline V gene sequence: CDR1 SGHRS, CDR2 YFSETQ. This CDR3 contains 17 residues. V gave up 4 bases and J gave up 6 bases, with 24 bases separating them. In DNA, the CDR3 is TGCGCCAGCAGCCATTACGGGAGCCCTTCACCCGGGGATACGCAGTATTTT. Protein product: CASSHYGSPSPGDTQYF.

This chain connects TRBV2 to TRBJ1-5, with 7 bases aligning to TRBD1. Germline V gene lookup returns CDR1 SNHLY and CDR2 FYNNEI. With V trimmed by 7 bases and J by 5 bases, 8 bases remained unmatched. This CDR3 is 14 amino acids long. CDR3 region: CASTPGGYDQPQHF. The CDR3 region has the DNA TGTGCCAGCACCCCAGGGGGTTACGATCAGCCCCAGCATTTT.

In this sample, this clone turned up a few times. CDR3 loop: CASSFDSQGDEQYF. CDR3 DNA: TGTGCCAGCAGTTTCGACTCTCAAGGCGACGAGCAGTACTTC. The J gene is TRBJ2-7, the V gene TRBV28, with D unresolved. V was pared by 3 bases and J by 5 bases, with 14 bases between. Looked up from germline, CDR1 is MDHEN and CDR2 is SYDVKM. The CDR3 runs to 14 residues. The whole variable domain, remainder taken from reference TRBV28 and TRBJ2-7, is DVKVTQSSRYLVKRTGEKVFLECVQDMDHENMFWYRQDPGLGLRLIYFSYDVKMKEKGDIPEGYSVSREKKERFSLILESASTNQTSMYLCASSFDSQGDEQYFGPGTRLTVT.

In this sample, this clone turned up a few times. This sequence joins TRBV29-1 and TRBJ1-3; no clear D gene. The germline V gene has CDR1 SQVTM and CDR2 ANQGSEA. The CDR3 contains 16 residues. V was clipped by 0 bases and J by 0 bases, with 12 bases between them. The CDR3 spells CSVEDGEQFSGNTIYF. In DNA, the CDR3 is TGCAGCGTTGAAGATGGAGAACAGTTCTCTGGAAACACCATATATTTT. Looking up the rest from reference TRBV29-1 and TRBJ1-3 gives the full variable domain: SAVISQKPSRDICQRGTSLTIQCQVDSQVTMMFWYRQQPGQSLTLIATANQGSEATYESGFVIDKFPISRPNLTFSTLTVSNMSPEDSSIYLCSVEDGEQFSGNTIYFGEGSWLTVV.

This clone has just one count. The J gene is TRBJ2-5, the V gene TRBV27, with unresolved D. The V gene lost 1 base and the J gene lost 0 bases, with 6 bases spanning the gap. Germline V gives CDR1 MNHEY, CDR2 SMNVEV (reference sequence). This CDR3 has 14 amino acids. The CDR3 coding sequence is TGTGCCAGCAGTTTATACACAAACCAAGAGACCCAGTACTTC. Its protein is CASSLYTNQETQYF.

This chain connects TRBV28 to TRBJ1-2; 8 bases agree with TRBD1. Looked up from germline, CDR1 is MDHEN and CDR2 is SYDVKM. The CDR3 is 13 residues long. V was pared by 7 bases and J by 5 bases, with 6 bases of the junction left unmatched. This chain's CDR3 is CASTLTGEYGYTF. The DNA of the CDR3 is TGTGCCAGCACCCTGACAGGGGAATATGGCTACACCTTC.

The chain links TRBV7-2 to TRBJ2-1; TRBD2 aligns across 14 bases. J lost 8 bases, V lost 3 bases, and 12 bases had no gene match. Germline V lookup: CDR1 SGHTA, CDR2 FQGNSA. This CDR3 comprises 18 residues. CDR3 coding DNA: TGTGCCAGCAGCTTTTCGACTAGCGGGGGGGCTCGTTTGGATGAGCAGTTCTTC. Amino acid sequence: CASSFSTSGGARLDEQFF.

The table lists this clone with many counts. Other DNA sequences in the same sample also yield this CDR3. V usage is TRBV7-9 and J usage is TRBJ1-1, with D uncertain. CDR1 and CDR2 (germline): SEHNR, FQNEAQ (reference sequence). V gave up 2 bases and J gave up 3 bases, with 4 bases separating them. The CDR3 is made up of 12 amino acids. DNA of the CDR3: TGTGCCAGCAGCTTAAGCGACACTGAAGCTTTCTTT. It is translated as CASSLSDTEAFF.

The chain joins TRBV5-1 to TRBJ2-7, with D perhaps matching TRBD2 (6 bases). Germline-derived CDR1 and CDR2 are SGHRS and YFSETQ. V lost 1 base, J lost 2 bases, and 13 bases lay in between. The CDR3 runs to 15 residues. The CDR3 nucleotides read TGCGCCAGCAGCTTGACGGGGAGGTGGGCCTACGAGCAGTACTTC. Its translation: CASSLTGRWAYEQYF.

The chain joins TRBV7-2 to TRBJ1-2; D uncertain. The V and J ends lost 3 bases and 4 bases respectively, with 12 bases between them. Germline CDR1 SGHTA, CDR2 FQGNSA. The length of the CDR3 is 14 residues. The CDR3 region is CASSLSGVSYGYTF. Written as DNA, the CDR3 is TGTGCCAGCAGCTTGAGCGGGGTCAGCTATGGCTACACCTTC.

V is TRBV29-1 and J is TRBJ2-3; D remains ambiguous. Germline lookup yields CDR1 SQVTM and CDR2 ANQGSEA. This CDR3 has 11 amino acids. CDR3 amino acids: CNLRAGDTQYF. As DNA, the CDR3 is TGCAACCTCCGGGCAGGAGATACGCAGTATTTT.

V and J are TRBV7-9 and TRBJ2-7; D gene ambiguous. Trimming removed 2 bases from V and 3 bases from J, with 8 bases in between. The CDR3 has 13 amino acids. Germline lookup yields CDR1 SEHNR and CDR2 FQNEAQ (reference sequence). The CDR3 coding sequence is TGTGCCAGCAGCTTATCACAGTTCTACGAGCAGTACTTC. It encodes CASSLSQFYEQYF.

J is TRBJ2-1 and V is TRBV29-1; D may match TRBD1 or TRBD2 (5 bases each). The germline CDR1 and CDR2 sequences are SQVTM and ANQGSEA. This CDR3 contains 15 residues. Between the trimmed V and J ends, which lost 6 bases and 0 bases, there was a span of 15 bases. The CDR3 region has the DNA TGCAGCGTCCATCTTTGGGGGAGCTCCTACAATGAGCAGTTCTTC. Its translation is CSVHLWGSSYNEQFF.

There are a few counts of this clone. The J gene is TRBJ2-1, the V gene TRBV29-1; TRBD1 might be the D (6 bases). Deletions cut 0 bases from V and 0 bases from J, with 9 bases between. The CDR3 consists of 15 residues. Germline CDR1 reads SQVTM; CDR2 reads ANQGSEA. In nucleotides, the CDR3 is TGCAGCGTTGAAGATGGGGACATCTCCTACAATGAGCAGTTCTTC. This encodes CSVEDGDISYNEQFF.